The T cell receptor beta chain under discussion was sequenced for a study of T-cell memory formation after mild COVID-19. At the level of the study: Among the donors, TCR clusters were largely specific to each donor.

TCRdb reprocessed the 5' RACE reads via MiXCR and lists one record per CDR3 protein. The data hold about 210,000 distinct CDR3 sequences, with more than 25% observed a single time. About this clonotype: Its matching antigen is unknown.

The study's findings and limits: The authors left the SARS-CoV-2 specificity of second-wave clones peaking on day 37 unconfirmed. Day 15 to 85 contracting clones showed balanced CD4/CD8; later expanders leaned CD4+.

This receptor was obtained from an adult woman who had mild COVID-19 (a few samples of this study predate the infection). Cell type and time point are not known. The specimen sequenced was PBMCs or a T cell subset sorted from them (not recorded which).

In DNA, the CDR3 is TGTGCCAGCAGCCAAGCCCCAGTGGGACTAGCGGGGGACGGAGAGACCCAGTACTTC. Amino acid sequence: CASSQAPVGLAGDGETQYF. The chain couples TRBV3-1 to TRBJ2-5; TRBD2 matches 14 bases. Germline CDR1 LGHDT, CDR2 YNNKEL (reference sequence). Trimming at V came to 1 base and at J to 4 bases, leaving 11 bases not matched to a gene. CDR3 length equals 19 residues.